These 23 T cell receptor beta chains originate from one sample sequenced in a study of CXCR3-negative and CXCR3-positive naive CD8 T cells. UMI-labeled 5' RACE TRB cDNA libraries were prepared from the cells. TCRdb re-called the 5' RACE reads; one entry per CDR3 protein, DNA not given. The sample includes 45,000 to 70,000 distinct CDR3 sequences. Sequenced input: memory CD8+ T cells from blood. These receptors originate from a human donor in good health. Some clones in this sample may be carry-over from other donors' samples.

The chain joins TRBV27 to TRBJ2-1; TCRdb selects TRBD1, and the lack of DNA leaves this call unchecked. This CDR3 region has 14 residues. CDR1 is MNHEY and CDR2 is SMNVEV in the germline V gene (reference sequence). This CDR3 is CASSPGTVNDEQFF.

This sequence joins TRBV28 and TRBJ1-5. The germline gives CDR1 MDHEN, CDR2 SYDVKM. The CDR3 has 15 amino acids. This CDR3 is CASSLRAVSNQPQHF.

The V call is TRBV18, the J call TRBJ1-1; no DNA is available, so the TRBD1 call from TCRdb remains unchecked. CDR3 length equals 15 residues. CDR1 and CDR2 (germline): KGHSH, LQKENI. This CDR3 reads CASSPPSPGGTEAFF.

Here the CDR3 reads CASSYQQNTDTQYF. V is TRBV6-2 or TRBV6-3 and J is TRBJ2-3. CDR3 length equals 14 residues. Per the germline V gene, CDR1 is MNHEY and CDR2 is SVGEGT.

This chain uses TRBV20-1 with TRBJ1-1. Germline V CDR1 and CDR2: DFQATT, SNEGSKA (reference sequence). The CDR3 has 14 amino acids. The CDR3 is CSASYLWGNTEAFF.

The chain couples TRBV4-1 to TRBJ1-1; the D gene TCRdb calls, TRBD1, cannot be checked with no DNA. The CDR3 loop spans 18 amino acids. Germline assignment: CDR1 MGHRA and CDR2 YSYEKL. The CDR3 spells CASSQFLEVETVNTEAFF.

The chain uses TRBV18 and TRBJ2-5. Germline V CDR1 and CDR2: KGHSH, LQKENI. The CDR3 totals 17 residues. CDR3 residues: CASSPVSAELSQETQYF.

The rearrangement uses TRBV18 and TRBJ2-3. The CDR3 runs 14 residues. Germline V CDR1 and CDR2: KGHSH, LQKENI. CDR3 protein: CASSPLGETDTQYF. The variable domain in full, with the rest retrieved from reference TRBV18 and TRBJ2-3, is NAGVMQNPRHLVRRRGQEARLRCSPMKGHSHVYWYRQLPEEGLKFMVYLQKENIIDESGMPKERFSAEFPKEGPSILRIQQVVRGDSAAYFCASSPLGETDTQYFGPGTRLTVL.

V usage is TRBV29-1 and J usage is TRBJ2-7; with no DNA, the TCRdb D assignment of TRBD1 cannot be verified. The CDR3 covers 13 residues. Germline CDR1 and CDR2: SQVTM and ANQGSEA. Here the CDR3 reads CSVPPGGFYEQYF.

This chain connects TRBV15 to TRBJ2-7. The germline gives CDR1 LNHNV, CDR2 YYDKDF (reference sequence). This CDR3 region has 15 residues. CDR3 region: CATSSAMDLSYEQYF.

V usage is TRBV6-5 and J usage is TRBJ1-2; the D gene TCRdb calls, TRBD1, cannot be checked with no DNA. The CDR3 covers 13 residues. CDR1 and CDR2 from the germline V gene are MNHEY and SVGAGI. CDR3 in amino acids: CASSLDRNYGYTF.

The CDR3 reads CASSLAPPGSGANVLTF. The V call is TRBV7-7, the J call TRBJ2-6. Germline V gene lookup returns CDR1 SSHAT and CDR2 FNYEAQ (reference sequence). The CDR3 has 17 amino acids.

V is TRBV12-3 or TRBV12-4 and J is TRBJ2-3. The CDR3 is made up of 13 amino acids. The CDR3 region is CASSTSGPDTQYF.

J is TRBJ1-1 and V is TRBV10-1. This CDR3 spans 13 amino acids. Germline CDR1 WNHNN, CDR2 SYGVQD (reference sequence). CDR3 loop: CASSPRDYTEAFF.

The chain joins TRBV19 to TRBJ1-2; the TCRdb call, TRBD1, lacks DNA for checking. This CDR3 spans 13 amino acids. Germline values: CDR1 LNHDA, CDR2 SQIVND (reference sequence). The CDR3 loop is CASSPTGIYGYTF.

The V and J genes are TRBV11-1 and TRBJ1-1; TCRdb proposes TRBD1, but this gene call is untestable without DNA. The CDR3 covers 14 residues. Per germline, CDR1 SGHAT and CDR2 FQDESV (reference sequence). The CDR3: CASSFGGRNTEAFF.

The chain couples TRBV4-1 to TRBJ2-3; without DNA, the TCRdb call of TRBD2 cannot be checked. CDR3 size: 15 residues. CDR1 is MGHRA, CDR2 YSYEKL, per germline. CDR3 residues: CASSQGEWRTDTQYF.

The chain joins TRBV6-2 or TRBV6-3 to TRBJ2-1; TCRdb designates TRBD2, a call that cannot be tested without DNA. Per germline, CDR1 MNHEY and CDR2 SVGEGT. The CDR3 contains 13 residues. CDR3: CASSYGRVPEQFF.

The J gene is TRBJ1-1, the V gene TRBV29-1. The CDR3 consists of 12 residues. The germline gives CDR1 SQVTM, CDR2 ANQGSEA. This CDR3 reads CSVADMNTEAFF.

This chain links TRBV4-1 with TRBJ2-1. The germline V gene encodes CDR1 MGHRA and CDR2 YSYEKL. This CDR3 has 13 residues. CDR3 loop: CASSPKGYNEQFF.

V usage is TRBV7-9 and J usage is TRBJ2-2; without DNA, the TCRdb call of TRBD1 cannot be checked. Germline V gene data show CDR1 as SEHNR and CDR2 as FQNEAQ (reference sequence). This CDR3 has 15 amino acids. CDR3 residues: CASSSWTGNTGELFF.

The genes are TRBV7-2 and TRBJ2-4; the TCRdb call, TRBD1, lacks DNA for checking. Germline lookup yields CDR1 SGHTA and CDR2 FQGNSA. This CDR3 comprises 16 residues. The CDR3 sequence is CASRLPGQGVQNIQYF.

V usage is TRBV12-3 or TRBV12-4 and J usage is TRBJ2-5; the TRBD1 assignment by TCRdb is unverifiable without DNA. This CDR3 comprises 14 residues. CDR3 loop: CASSAGGGGETQYF.